The 2 T cell receptor beta chains below come from one sample, sequenced in a study of T cell clones after liver transplantation. Sequencing was performed with immunoSEQ multiplex PCR; in TCRdb, only in-frame clones are kept and a portion is missing. The repertoire holds under 85,000 clones, with 75% to 85% as singletons. The specimen was CD4+ T cells from blood, collected 12 months after liver transplant. The receptor set was obtained from a human patient who received a liver transplant. The graft donor may be the source of some T cells.

The chain's CDR3 is CASSLSSGLGSINQPQHF. CDR3 coding DNA: TGTGCCAGCAGTTTGTCTTCGGGGCTTGGTTCCATCAATCAGCCCCAGCATTTT. The genes are TRBV28 and TRBJ1-5; D possibly corresponds to TRBD1 (5 bases). CDR3 length: 18 residues. CDR1 MDHEN and CDR2 SYDVKM come from the germline V gene. V lost 3 bases and J 3 bases, leaving 21 bases between the germline ends.

Here the CDR3 reads CASSPQGQGAAGNTIYF. The CDR3 DNA reads as TGCGCCAGCAGCCCCCAAGGGCAGGGGGCTGCTGGAAACACCATATATTTT. This chain uses TRBV5-1 with TRBJ1-3; TRBD1 matches 8 bases. Germline CDR1 is SGHRS and CDR2 is YFSETQ. V was pared by 4 bases and J by 2 bases, with 11 bases of the junction left unmatched. The length of the CDR3 is 17 residues.